This TCR beta chain is from a study of blood T cell repertoires in COVID-19. Study as a whole: From T cells, B-cell-depleted T cells, or PBMCs came the material, which was cDNA or gDNA.

V was clipped by 0 bases and J by 3 bases; unmatched bases: 5. The germline V gene has CDR1 SGHNT and CDR2 YYREEE (reference sequence). The CDR3 extends over 16 amino acids. Cohorts were determined from participant-reported clinical history. In the authors' workflow: Estimation of nucleated cell counts was performed using reference gene primer amplification. TCRdb's copy holds only in-frame clones and misses some; the assay was immunoSEQ multiplex PCR. Clone size and V and J calls were adopted from that table, with D and trimming inferred from the DNA. The sample lists approximately 250,000 clones; roughly 90% were seen once.

The sample taken for sequencing was PBMCs or T cells enriched from blood (not recorded which). The chain combines TRBV5-4 with TRBJ2-2; 7 bases map to TRBD2. The clonotype was recovered from a man aged 40-49 years who had been exposed to COVID-19. Here the CDR3 reads CASSLAVSGDTGELFF. CDR3 in DNA: TGTGCCAGCAGCTTGGCCGTCAGCGGGGACACCGGGGAGCTGTTTTTT.